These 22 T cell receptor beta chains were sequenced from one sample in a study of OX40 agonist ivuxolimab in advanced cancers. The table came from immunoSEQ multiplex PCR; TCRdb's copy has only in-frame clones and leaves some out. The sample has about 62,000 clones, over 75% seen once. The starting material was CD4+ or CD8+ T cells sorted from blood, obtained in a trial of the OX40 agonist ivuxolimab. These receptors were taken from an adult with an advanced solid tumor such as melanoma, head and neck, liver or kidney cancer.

The CDR3 spells CASSLAAGYEKDTQYF. The CDR3 DNA sequence: TGTGCCAGCAGCTTAGCCGCAGGGTATGAAAAAGATACGCAGTATTTT. This chain uses TRBV7-2 with TRBJ2-3; TRBD1 is a possible D gene (5 bases). The CDR3 runs to 16 residues. Germline V gene lookup returns CDR1 SGHTA and CDR2 FQGNSA. Trimming removed 0 bases from V and 5 bases from J, with 15 bases in between.

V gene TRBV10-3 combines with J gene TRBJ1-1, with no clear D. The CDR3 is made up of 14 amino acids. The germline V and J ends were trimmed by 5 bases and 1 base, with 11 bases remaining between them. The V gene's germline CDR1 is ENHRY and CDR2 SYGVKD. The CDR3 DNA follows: TGTGCCATCAGTACTGTATCGGAGAACACTGAAGCTTTCTTT. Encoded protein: CAISTVSENTEAFF.

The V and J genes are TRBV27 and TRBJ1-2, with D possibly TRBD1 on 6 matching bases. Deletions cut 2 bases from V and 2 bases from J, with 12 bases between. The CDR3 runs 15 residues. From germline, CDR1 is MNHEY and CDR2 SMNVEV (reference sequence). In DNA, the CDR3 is TGTGCCAGCAGTTTACTGTGGGGGCCCAACTATGGCTACACCTTC. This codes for CASSLLWGPNYGYTF.

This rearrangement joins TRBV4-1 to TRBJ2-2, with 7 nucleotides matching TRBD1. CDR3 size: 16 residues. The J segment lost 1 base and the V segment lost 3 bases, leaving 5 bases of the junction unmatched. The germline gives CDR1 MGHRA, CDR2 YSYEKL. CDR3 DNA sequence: TGCGCCAGCAGCCACGGCGACAGGGTGAACACCGGGGAGCTGTTTTTT. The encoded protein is CASSHGDRVNTGELFF.

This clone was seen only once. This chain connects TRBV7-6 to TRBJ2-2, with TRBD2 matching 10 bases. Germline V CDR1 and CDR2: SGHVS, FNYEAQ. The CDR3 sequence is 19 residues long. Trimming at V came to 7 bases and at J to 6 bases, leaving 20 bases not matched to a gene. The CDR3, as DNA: TGTGCCAGCACCCGAGGTGGATTAGCGGGGGGATCGGGGTCCGGGGAGCTGTTTTTT. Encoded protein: CASTRGGLAGGSGSGELFF.

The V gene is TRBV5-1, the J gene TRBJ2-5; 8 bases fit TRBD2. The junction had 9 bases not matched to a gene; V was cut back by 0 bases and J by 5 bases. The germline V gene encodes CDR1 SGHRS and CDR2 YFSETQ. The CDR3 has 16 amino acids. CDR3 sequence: CASSLEASGFGETQYF. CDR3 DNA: TGCGCCAGCAGCTTGGAAGCTAGCGGGTTTGGGGAGACCCAGTACTTC. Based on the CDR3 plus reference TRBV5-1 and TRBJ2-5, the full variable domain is KAGVTQTPRYLIKTRGQQVTLSCSPISGHRSVSWYQQTPGQGLQFLFEYFSETQRNKGNFPGRFSGRQFSNSRSEMNVSTLELGDSALYLCASSLEASGFGETQYFGPGTRLLVL.

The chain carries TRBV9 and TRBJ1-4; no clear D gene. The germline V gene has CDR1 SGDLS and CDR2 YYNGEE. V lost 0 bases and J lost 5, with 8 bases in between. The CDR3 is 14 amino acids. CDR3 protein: CASSVGQKNEKLFF. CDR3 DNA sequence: TGTGCCAGCAGCGTAGGACAAAAGAATGAAAAACTGTTTTTT.

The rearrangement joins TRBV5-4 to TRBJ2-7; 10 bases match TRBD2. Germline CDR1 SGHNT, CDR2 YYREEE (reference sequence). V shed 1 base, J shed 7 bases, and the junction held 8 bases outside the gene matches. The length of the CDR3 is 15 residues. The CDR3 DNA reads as TGTGCCAGCAGCTTGACTAGCGGGAACGTGGGGGAGCAGTACTTC. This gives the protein CASSLTSGNVGEQYF.

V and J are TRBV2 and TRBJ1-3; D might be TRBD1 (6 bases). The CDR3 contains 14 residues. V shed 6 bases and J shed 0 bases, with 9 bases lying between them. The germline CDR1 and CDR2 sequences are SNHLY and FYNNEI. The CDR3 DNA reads TGTGCCAGCAGCGACAGGAGCTCTGGAAACACCATATATTTT. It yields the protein CASSDRSSGNTIYF.

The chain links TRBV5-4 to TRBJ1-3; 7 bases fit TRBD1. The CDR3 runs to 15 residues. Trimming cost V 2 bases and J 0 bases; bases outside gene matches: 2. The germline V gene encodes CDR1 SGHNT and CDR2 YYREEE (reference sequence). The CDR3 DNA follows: TGTGCCAGCAGCTTCCAGGGGGTCTCTGGAAACACCATATATTTT. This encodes CASSFQGVSGNTIYF. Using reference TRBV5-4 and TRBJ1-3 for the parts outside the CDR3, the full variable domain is ETGVTQSPTHLIKTRGQQVTLRCSSQSGHNTVSWYQQALGQGPQFIFQYYREEENGRGNFPPRFSGLQFPNYSSELNVNALELDDSALYLCASSFQGVSGNTIYFGEGSWLTVV.

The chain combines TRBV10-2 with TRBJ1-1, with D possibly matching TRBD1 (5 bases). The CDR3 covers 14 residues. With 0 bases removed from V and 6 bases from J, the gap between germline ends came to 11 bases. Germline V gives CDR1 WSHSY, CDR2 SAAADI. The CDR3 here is CASSESQGVAEAFF. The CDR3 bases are TGCGCCAGCAGTGAGTCGCAGGGAGTCGCTGAAGCTTTCTTT.

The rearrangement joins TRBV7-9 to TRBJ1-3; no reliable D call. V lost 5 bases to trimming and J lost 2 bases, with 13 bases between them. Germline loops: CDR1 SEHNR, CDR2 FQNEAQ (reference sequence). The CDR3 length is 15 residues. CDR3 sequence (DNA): TGTGCCAGCAGCCTCCTGACACCCGCTGGAAACACCATATATTTT. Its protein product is CASSLLTPAGNTIYF.

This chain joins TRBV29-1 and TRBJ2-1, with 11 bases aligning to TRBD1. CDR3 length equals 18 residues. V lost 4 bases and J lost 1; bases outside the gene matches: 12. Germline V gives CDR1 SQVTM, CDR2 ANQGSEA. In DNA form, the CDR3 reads TGCAGCGTTGGTGGACAGGGGGCATTTTCGGGGTCCTACAATGAGCAGTTCTTC. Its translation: CSVGGQGAFSGSYNEQFF.

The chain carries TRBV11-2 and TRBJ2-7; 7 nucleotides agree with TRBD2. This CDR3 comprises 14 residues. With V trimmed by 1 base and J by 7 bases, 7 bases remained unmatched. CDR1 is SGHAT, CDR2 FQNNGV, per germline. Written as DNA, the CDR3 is TGTGCCAGCAGCTTAGCGGGAGGACTTGGGGAGCAGTACTTC. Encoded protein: CASSLAGGLGEQYF.

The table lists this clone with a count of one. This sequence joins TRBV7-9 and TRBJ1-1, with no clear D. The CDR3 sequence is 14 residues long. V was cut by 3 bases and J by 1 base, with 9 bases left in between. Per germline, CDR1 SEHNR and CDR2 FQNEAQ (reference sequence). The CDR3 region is CASSLVTENTEAFF. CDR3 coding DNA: TGTGCCAGCAGCTTGGTGACCGAGAACACTGAAGCTTTCTTT.

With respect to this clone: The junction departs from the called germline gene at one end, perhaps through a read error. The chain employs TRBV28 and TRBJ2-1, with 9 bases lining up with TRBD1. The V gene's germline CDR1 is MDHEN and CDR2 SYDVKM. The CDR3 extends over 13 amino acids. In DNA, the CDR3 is TGTGCCAGCAGTTTTGGACAGGGGCATCGTAAAGTCTTC. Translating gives CASSFGQGHRKVF.

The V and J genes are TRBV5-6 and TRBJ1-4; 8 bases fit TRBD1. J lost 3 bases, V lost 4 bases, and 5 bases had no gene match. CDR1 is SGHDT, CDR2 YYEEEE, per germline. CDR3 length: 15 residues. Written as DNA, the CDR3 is TGTGCCAGCAGCCTCTGGGACAGGCCTAATGAAAAACTGTTTTTT. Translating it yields CASSLWDRPNEKLFF.

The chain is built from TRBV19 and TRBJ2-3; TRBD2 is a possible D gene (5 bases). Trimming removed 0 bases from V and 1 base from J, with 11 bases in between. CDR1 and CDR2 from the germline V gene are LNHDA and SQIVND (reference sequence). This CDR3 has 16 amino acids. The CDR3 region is CASSIETWRGTDTQYF. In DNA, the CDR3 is TGTGCCAGTAGTATAGAAACCTGGCGGGGCACAGATACGCAGTATTTT.

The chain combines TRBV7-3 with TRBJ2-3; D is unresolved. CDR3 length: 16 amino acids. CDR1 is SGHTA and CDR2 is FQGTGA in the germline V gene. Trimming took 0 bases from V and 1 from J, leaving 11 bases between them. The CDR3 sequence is CASSLTPGGGTDTQYF. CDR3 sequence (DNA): TGTGCCAGCAGCTTAACACCCGGTGGAGGCACAGATACGCAGTATTTT.

CDR3 protein: CASSRDRAVAIEQYF. In DNA form, the CDR3 reads TGTGCCAGCTCGCGCGACAGGGCTGTGGCGATCGAGCAGTACTTC. The chain joins TRBV18 to TRBJ2-7; 7 nucleotides align to TRBD1. The V gene end was trimmed by 6 bases and the J gene end by 6 bases; junction bases not matched to a gene: 14. The CDR3 extends over 15 amino acids. CDR1 KGHSH and CDR2 LQKENI come from the germline V gene.

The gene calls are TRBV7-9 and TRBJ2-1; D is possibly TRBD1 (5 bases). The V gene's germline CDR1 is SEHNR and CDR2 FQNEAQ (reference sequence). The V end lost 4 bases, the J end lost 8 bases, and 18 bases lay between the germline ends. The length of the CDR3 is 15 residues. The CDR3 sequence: CASSSTLTVEYEQFF. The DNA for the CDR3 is TGTGCCAGCAGCTCTACGTTGACAGTAGAATATGAGCAGTTCTTC.

CDR3 residues: CASTSGANTGELFF. The CDR3 bases are TGTGCCAGCACCTCGGGGGCGAACACCGGGGAGCTGTTTTTT. This chain joins TRBV7-7 and TRBJ2-2; possibly TRBD2 for D (6 bases). CDR3 size: 14 residues. V lost 7 bases and J lost 0, with 9 bases in between. Germline loops: CDR1 SSHAT, CDR2 FNYEAQ (reference sequence).